This T cell receptor beta chain was identified during a study of tumor-infiltrating lymphocytes in primary liver carcinoma (dated by TCRdb to the late 2010s). The study in broad terms: Between late 2015 and early 2016, five patients in China with histopathologically diagnosed primary liver carcinoma had their tumors surgically resected. The five patients had tumors of stage T1-T3 N0M0, with maximum diameters ranging from about 4 to 11 cm. A total of 35 or so specimens from 5 patients went through TCRbeta repertoire sequencing, namely 25 tumor regions, 5 adjacent noncancerous liver tissues and 5 peripheral blood samples. Technical replicate repertoires showed high reproducibility, with mean shared-clone rates near 0.89 and correlation coefficients above 0.95. The study combined TCRbeta repertoire sequencing, expression microarrays and whole-exome sequencing across five regions of each liver tumor, with adjacent normal tissue and blood. The five patients, three men and two women aged 30 to 69 years, had hepatocellular carcinoma (four) or combined HCC and intrahepatic cholangiocarcinoma (one). Each sample produced about 3.5 to 7.13 million productive TCRbeta reads, and read depth showed no significant difference between tissue types. General study outcomes and caveats: The top 250 clones accounted for a significantly greater share of the repertoire in tumors than in blood (p = 0.039). The study included only four or five patients, and the authors note findings should be validated in a larger study. Comparison of CD4+ and CD8+ T cell repertoires was precluded by the use of bulk unsorted samples. Pairs of tumor regions showed greater repertoire overlap (mean about 35%) than tumor-adjacent pairs (about 17%) or tumor-blood pairs (around 15%), which is consistent with antigen-driven expansion. Only the TCR beta chain was sequenced, so true repertoire diversity is likely underestimated because unpaired alpha chains were not captured.

TRIzol reagent was used to extract blood RNA from unsorted whole blood, while the DNeasy Blood & Tissue kit provided the germline DNA. At the time of sampling, the patients were treatment-naive and had chronic HBV infection. Before surgery, roughly 4.2 milliliters of peripheral blood were drawn into K2EDTA tubes. Measured from the cysteine to the phenylalanine, the CDR3 is 22 residues long. The sequence is cut down to CDR3 DNA, 66 bases in frame from base 1. The germline V gene encodes CDR1 MNHEY and CDR2 SVGEGT. As for this clonotype: Its specific antigen is unknown. The junction shows a germline mismatch at one end, possibly a read error.

Starting from about 550 ng total RNA, TCRbeta-specific cDNA was produced by reverse transcription with a constant-region primer and ProtoScript II reverse transcriptase. Three nested multiplex PCR rounds, following a slightly modified ARM-PCR procedure, were used to build the TCRbeta libraries. Multiplex TRBV1-TRBV30 forward primers and a Cbeta reverse primer were used in the first two PCR rounds, each of which was run for approximately 10 cycles. Sample barcodes and Illumina adapters were added in a final 25-cycle PCR using Deep VentR polymerase. Before sequencing, amplicons between 200 and 500 bp were purified from gel using a QIAquick gel extraction kit. TCRbeta amplicons were sequenced on an Illumina HiSeq 2500 with 250-bp paired-end reads. The authors' pipeline ran thus. Quality trimming of reads was performed with Trimmomatic v0.33, and paired reads were merged with FLASH v1.2.11 so that full CDR3 sequences could be recovered. V, D and J germline segments were assigned to the rearranged TCRbeta sequences using MiGEC v1.2.1b. VDJtools v1.0.0 computed clonotype statistics and Shannon-Wiener diversity indices. Except for diversity analysis, only each sample's 250 most abundant clonotypes were used in subsequent analyses to reduce sampling bias. TCRdb reran the public reads through fastp at Q25 and MiXCR, keeping productive beta chains. Every distinct CDR3 protein forms one entry, paired with its most common genes and DNA. The V and J calls and clone size come from TCRdb's table, not from the authors' own analysis. The sample data list fewer than 350,000 distinct CDR3 sequences, and around three fifths of these were observed just once. The ten biggest clones cover about 6% of the sample.

The source is a man in his forties or fifties with primary liver carcinoma and hepatitis B virus infection. The material sequenced was peripheral blood. The chain was built from TRBV6-2 or TRBV6-3 and TRBJ2-5; 10 central nucleotides agree with TRBD2. The DNA sequence is TGTGTCAGCAGGGCCCTAGCGGGAGATTTGCTCCAACCCAAAAGGTACCAAGAGACCCAGTACTTC. It is translated as CVSRALAGDLLQPKRYQETQYF.